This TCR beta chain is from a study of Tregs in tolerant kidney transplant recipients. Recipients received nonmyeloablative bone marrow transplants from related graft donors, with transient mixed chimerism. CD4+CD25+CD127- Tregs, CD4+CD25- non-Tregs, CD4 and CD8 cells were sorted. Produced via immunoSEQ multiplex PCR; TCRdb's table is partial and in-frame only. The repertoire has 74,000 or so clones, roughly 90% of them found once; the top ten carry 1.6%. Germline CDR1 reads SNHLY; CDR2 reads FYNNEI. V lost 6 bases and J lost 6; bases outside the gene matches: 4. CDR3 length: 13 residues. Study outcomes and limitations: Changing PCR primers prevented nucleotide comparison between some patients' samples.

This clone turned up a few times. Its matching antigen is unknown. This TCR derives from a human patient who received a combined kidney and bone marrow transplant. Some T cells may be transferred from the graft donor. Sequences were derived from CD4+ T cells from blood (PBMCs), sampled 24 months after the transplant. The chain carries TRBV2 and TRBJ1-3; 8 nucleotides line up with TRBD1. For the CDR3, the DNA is TGTGCCAGCAGCTTACAGGGGGAAAACACCATATATTTT. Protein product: CASSLQGENTIYF.